A selection of T cell receptor beta chains follows, all from one sample in a study of T-cell memory formation after mild COVID-19. TCRdb recomputed calls from the 5' RACE reads with MiXCR, one row per CDR3 protein. The sample has about 340,000 distinct CDR3 sequences; approximately 12% are singletons. Sequences were obtained from PBMCs or a T cell subset sorted from them (not recorded which). Receptor source: a man between 18 and 35 years old who had mild COVID-19 (a few samples of this study predate the infection). Cell type and time point are not known. CDR3s leave out the opening cysteine and the closing phenylalanine or tryptophan.

J | V | CDR3
TRBJ2-2 | TRBV7-8 | ASSARDGELF
TRBJ1-2 | TRBV7-9 | ASSSGQGNYGYT
TRBJ2-6 | TRBV5-1 | ASSSQGPGANVLT
TRBJ2-5 | TRBV20-1 | SARMETQY
TRBJ1-5 | TRBV7-2 | ASSAELGRPQH
TRBJ2-1 | TRBV5-1 | ASSPGLAGVSYNEQF
TRBJ1-6 | TRBV29-1 | SVGYEGSPLH
TRBJ2-5 | TRBV5-6 | ASSLDVGWETQY
TRBJ1-2 | TRBV13 | ASSHRDYGYT
TRBJ1-2 | TRBV12-3/TRBV12-4 | ASSLMRTGYGYT
TRBJ2-1 | TRBV7-3 | ASSLQGTGTYNEQF
TRBJ2-1 | TRBV27 | ASRLRPNEQF
TRBJ1-2 | TRBV20-1 | SARDHGTDFIYGYT
TRBJ1-2 | TRBV27 | ASSSAGLYGYT
TRBJ1-2 | TRBV11-2 | ASSPIDRAGNYGYT
TRBJ2-7 | TRBV7-9 | ASSPTGAPTYEQY
TRBJ1-1 | TRBV5-1 | ASSFDRMNTEAF
TRBJ2-1 | TRBV12-3/TRBV12-4 | ASSFIAGGYNEQF
TRBJ2-5 | TRBV9 | ASSVRDAPETQY
TRBJ1-2 | TRBV20-1 | SASETVYGYT
TRBJ1-2 | TRBV5-5 | ASSRSWEPDGYT
TRBJ2-3 | TRBV5-1 | ASSAGTAATDTQY
TRBJ2-5 | TRBV12-5 | ASGFNQETQY
TRBJ2-3 | TRBV5-1 | ASSEGTGTDTQY
TRBJ2-3 | TRBV5-6 | ASRSDRTTQY
TRBJ1-3 | TRBV7-2 | ASRSRISGNTIY
TRBJ1-5 | TRBV4-3 | ASSQGWAGDQPQH
TRBJ1-5 | TRBV19 | AVGRDYSNQPQH
TRBJ2-2 | TRBV20-1 | SARRAGPGTGELF
TRBJ1-3 | TRBV6-5 | ASSYSRMVSGNTIY
TRBJ2-2 | TRBV12-3/TRBV12-4 | ASTWTGRPGELF
TRBJ2-7 | TRBV4-2 | ASSQALRRGGQSAYEQY
TRBJ2-2 | TRBV11-2 | ASSPGRGSGPRTGELF
TRBJ1-5 | TRBV12-3/TRBV12-4 | ASSLAGLQPQH
TRBJ1-1 | TRBV20-1 | SARRFGENTEAF
TRBJ2-5 | TRBV7-2 | ASSLEWRGVRETQY